This TCR beta chain came from a study of shared clonotypes between healthy human individuals. Original processing notes: Quality scores were absent from the junction-only immunoSEQ sequences, so filtering differed. Using immunoSEQ multiplex PCR, the repertoire was profiled, and TCRdb retains in-frame clones only, with some absent. That table supplies the V and J calls and clone size; D and trimming were determined from the DNA. The sample shows about 1 million clones, 65% to 75% of them seen only once. All the donors were Caucasian adults who lived in Nashville, Tennessee. Trimming removed 3 bases from V and 5 bases from J, with 14 bases in between. Germline V lookup: CDR1 SGDLS, CDR2 YYNGEE. The CDR3 consists of 14 residues.

The sequencing input was memory CD4+ T cells sorted from blood. The subset is: CD45RA-negative fraction. The TCR was taken from a man aged 18 to 29 in good health. The V call is TRBV9, the J call TRBJ2-5, with D possibly TRBD1 on 5 matching bases. DNA for the CDR3: TGTGCCAGCAGCGCACACTTATCAGGGGAGACCCAGTACTTC. Protein sequence: CASSAHLSGETQYF.